Shown below are 28 T cell receptor beta chains from a single sample sequenced in a study of T cell changes during pregnancy in multiple sclerosis. Produced via immunoSEQ multiplex PCR; TCRdb's table is partial and in-frame only. The sample holds 50,000 to 65,000 clones, about 89% seen once. This specimen consisted of CD4+ T cells from peripheral blood mononuclear cells, obtained in the first trimester of pregnancy. Receptors were obtained from a female donor with multiple sclerosis, enrolled in a pregnancy study.

V is TRBV19 and J is TRBJ1-5; D gene uncertain. V lost 5 bases and J 0 bases, leaving 11 bases between the germline ends. This CDR3 spans 15 amino acids. Germline CDR1 and CDR2: LNHDA and SQIVND (reference sequence). The CDR3 DNA reads TGTGCCAGTAGTGGTCCTAACTATAGCAATCAGCCCCAGCATTTT. This codes for CASSGPNYSNQPQHF. Using reference TRBV19 and TRBJ1-5 for the parts outside the CDR3, the full variable domain is DGGITQSPKYLFRKEGQNVTLSCEQNLNHDAMYWYRQDPGQGLRLIYYSQIVNDFQKGDIAEGYSVSREKKESFPLTVTSAQKNPTAFYLCASSGPNYSNQPQHFGDGTRLSIL.

The V gene is TRBV18, the J gene TRBJ1-4; 8 bases are a match to TRBD1. Germline loops: CDR1 KGHSH, CDR2 LQKENI. The CDR3 totals 15 residues. V was pared by 1 base and J by 8 bases, with 6 bases of the junction left unmatched. This CDR3 reads CASSPLQGAREKLFF. As DNA, the CDR3 is TGTGCCAGCTCACCACTCCAGGGGGCGCGGGAAAAACTGTTTTTT.

This chain connects TRBV7-3 to TRBJ1-5; D not resolved. The germline CDR1 and CDR2 sequences are SGHTA and FQGTGA. This CDR3 has 13 residues. Trimming removed 5 bases from V and 7 bases from J, with 12 bases in between. Here the CDR3 DNA reads TGTGCCAGCAGCCCTACGGTGGGCCAGCCCCAGCATTTT. Protein sequence: CASSPTVGQPQHF. Looking up the rest from reference TRBV7-3 and TRBJ1-5 gives the full variable domain: GAGVSQTPSNKVTEKGKYVELRCDPISGHTALYWYRQSLGQGPEFLIYFQGTGAADDSGLPNDRFFAVRPEGSVSTLKIQRTERGDSAVYLCASSPTVGQPQHFGDGTRLSIL.

J is TRBJ2-3 and V is TRBV2, with 11 bases matching TRBD2. V shed 10 bases and J 2 bases; nucleotides not matched to a gene: 5. CDR3 length: 14 residues. CDR1 is SNHLY and CDR2 is FYNNEI in the germline V gene. CDR3 sequence (DNA): TGTGCCACCAGACTAGCGGGGCTCACAGATACGCAGTATTTT. This sequence encodes CATRLAGLTDTQYF.

The V and J genes are TRBV30 and TRBJ1-1; D is undetermined. Germline CDR1 and CDR2: GTSNPN and SVGIG (reference sequence). The CDR3 consists of 11 residues. V shed 5 bases and J shed 10 bases, with 14 bases lying between them. Here the CDR3 reads CAWWAITRAFF. CDR3 in DNA: TGTGCCTGGTGGGCGATCACTAGAGCTTTCTTT. The entire variable domain, with the rest obtained from reference TRBV30 and TRBJ1-1, is as follows: SQTIHQWPATLVQPVGSPLSLECTVEGTSNPNLYWYRQAAGRGLQLLFYSVGIGQISSEVPQNLSASRPQDRQFILSSKKLLLSDSGFYLCAWWAITRAFFGQGTRLTVV.

The rearrangement joins TRBV11-2 to TRBJ1-5, with D perhaps matching TRBD1 (6 bases). Germline CDR1 and CDR2: SGHAT and FQNNGV. This CDR3 region has 13 residues. Trimming pared 5 bases from V and 11 bases from J, leaving 16 bases between. CDR3 sequence reads: CASSHRTGNAQHF. The CDR3 DNA is TGTGCCAGCAGCCACCGAACAGGGAACGCCCAGCATTTT. The whole variable domain, remainder taken from reference TRBV11-2 and TRBJ1-5, is EAGVAQSPRYKIIEKRQSVAFWCNPISGHATLYWYQQILGQGPKLLIQFQNNGVVDDSQLPKDRFSAERLKGVDSTLKIQPAKLEDSAVYLCASSHRTGNAQHFGDGTRLSIL.

This rearrangement joins TRBV19 to TRBJ1-1, with TRBD1 matching over 8 bases. After removal of 5 bases from V and 10 bases from J, the junction contained 6 bases not matched to a gene. CDR3 length equals 12 residues. Germline-derived CDR1 and CDR2 are LNHDA and SQIVND (reference sequence). CDR3 DNA: TGTGCCAGTAGTTCAAGCACAGGGGGAGCTTTCTTT. Residues: CASSSSTGGAFF.

This clone came up once. The gene calls are TRBV7-2 and TRBJ2-1; tentatively, D is TRBD1 (5 bases). The CDR3 has 15 amino acids. CDR1 is SGHTA, CDR2 FQGNSA, per germline. Trimming removed 3 bases at V and 4 bases at J, with 13 bases between. The CDR3 spells CASSFGAVLYNEQFF. The CDR3 DNA follows: TGTGCCAGCAGCTTTGGGGCAGTACTTTACAATGAGCAGTTCTTC.

This chain links TRBV5-6 with TRBJ1-2; 7 nucleotides agree with TRBD1. CDR1 is SGHDT and CDR2 is YYEEEE in the germline V gene. The CDR3 is made up of 15 amino acids. V lost 4 bases to trimming and J lost 4 bases; unmatched junction nucleotides: 10. CDR3 sequence: CASSLGTAVVYGYTF. CDR3 sequence (DNA): TGTGCCAGCAGCCTAGGGACAGCGGTCGTCTATGGCTACACCTTC.

The chain has TRBV7-8 and TRBJ1-5; 7 bases align to TRBD1. This CDR3 is built from 17 residues. Per the germline V gene, CDR1 is SGHVS and CDR2 is FQNEAQ. The V segment lost 5 bases and the J segment 4 bases; nucleotides outside the gene matches: 14. CDR3 amino acids: CASSQRDSRFPNQPQHF. The CDR3 nucleotides read TGTGCCAGCAGCCAACGGGACAGCCGGTTCCCAAATCAGCCCCAGCATTTT.

There are a few counts of this clone. The rearrangement joins TRBV4-3 to TRBJ2-5; 10 bases match TRBD2. The CDR3 covers 15 residues. After removal of 5 bases from V and 4 bases from J, the junction contained 7 bases not matched to a gene. Germline lookup yields CDR1 LGHNA and CDR2 YSLEER. This CDR3 is CASSSSGGVRETQYF. The CDR3 region has the DNA TGCGCCAGCAGCTCGAGCGGGGGGGTAAGAGAGACCCAGTACTTC.

The chain recombines TRBV6-4 with TRBJ1-6; D is ambiguous. This CDR3 region has 13 residues. Germline V gene sequence: CDR1 MRHNA, CDR2 SNTAGT. V was shortened by 4 bases and J by 8 bases, with 9 bases between the two germline ends. CDR3 region: CASSVRSDSPLHF. CDR3 in DNA: TGTGCCAGCAGTGTCCGGTCGGATTCACCCCTCCACTTT.

The rearrangement uses TRBV5-1 and TRBJ2-3; tentative D call: TRBD2 (7 bases). The V end lost 4 bases, the J end lost 5 bases, and 14 bases lay between the germline ends. Germline CDR1 reads SGHRS; CDR2 reads YFSETQ. The CDR3 sequence is 14 residues long. The chain's CDR3 is CASSRGGGGDTQYF. CDR3 in DNA: TGCGCCAGCAGCCGCGGGGGAGGGGGAGATACGCAGTATTTT.

This rearrangement joins TRBV9 to TRBJ2-3; 12 positions agree with TRBD2. V gave up 3 bases and J gave up 4 bases; unmatched junction bases: 15. The CDR3 sequence is 19 residues long. Germline V CDR1 and CDR2: SGDLS, YYNGEE. CDR3 sequence: CASSALTSGGRVVADTQYF. CDR3 sequence (DNA): TGTGCCAGCAGCGCCCTTACTAGCGGGGGGCGGGTCGTCGCAGATACGCAGTATTTT.

The V gene is TRBV7-2, the J gene TRBJ2-3; 12 bases align to TRBD2. V was clipped by 5 bases and J by 0 bases; unmatched bases: 6. The CDR3 consists of 17 residues. Germline assignment: CDR1 SGHTA and CDR2 FQGNSA. CDR3 residues: CASSLGLAGPSTDTQYF. CDR3 sequence (DNA): TGTGCCAGCAGCCTGGGACTAGCGGGCCCTAGCACAGATACGCAGTATTTT.

The chain recombines TRBV4-2 with TRBJ2-1; 8 nucleotides align to TRBD2. Looked up from germline, CDR1 is LGHNA and CDR2 is YNFKEQ. This CDR3 has 17 amino acids. Unmatched junction bases numbered 15, after V lost 4 bases and J lost 7 bases. For the CDR3, the DNA is TGTGCCAGCAGCCCGTCCCCCGGGAGCGGGGGAATAAATGAGCAGTTCTTC. Protein sequence: CASSPSPGSGGINEQFF.

Here the CDR3 DNA reads TGTGCCAGCAGCTTAGCGTTAACAGGGGGAGGTGAGACCCAGTACTTC. This codes for CASSLALTGGGETQYF. The chain links TRBV7-2 to TRBJ2-5, with 8 bases matching TRBD1. CDR3 length equals 16 residues. Looked up from germline, CDR1 is SGHTA and CDR2 is FQGNSA. The trim removed 0 bases at V and 5 bases at J, leaving 8 bases unmatched.

The V call is TRBV21-1, the J call TRBJ1-1; the table's D gene call, TRBD1, was not cross checked with the DNA. TRBV21-1 is annotated as a pseudogene. The CDR3 has 21 residues. The CDR3: CASSKRSGSLGQGKTNTEAFF. The CDR3 bases are TGTGCCAGCAGCAAAAGGTCGGGGTCGTTGGGACAGGGGAAGACTAACACTGAAGCTTTCTTT.

V is TRBV7-3 and J is TRBJ1-1, with TRBD1 as a possible D gene (6 bases). V was cut by 3 bases and J by 0 bases, with 11 bases left in between. This CDR3 comprises 15 residues. The germline V gene has CDR1 SGHTA and CDR2 FQGTGA. The CDR3 region has the DNA TGTGCCAGCAGCTTGTACAGGGCACTGAACACTGAAGCTTTCTTT. Translated, it gives CASSLYRALNTEAFF.

V and J are TRBV6-6 and TRBJ2-5; TRBD2 matches at 13 bases. The V gene end was trimmed by 5 bases and the J gene end by 1 base; junction bases not matched to a gene: 4. Germline CDR1 and CDR2: MNHNY and SVGAGI (reference sequence). The length of the CDR3 is 16 residues. The CDR3 sequence is CASSHRTSGGQETQYF. The DNA for the CDR3 is TGTGCCAGCAGTCACCGGACTAGCGGGGGCCAAGAGACCCAGTACTTC.

CDR3 loop: CASSDVRGNTGELFF. As DNA, the CDR3 is TGTGCCAGCAGCGACGTGCGGGGGAACACCGGGGAGCTGTTTTTT. The chain combines TRBV7-2 with TRBJ2-2; D is perhaps TRBD2 (6 bases). This CDR3 has 15 amino acids. Germline V CDR1 and CDR2: SGHTA, FQGNSA. Trimming shortened V by 5 bases and J by 1 base, and 11 bases separated the two germline ends.

This clone appeared a single time. The chain is built from TRBV19 and TRBJ1-5; TRBD1 aligns across 7 bases. The CDR3 is 15 residues long. From germline, CDR1 is LNHDA and CDR2 SQIVND (reference sequence). The V segment lost 3 bases and the J segment 2 bases; nucleotides outside the gene matches: 4. The CDR3 sequence is CASSIQGTGNQPQHF. DNA for the CDR3: TGTGCCAGTAGTATTCAGGGGACAGGCAATCAGCCCCAGCATTTT.

This clone was observed a handful of times. The chain carries TRBV6-5 and TRBJ1-2; 9 bases line up with TRBD1. The CDR3 spans 14 residues. Germline V gene lookup returns CDR1 MNHEY and CDR2 SVGAGI. V was pared by 6 bases and J by 9 bases, with 11 bases of the junction left unmatched. In nucleotides, the CDR3 is TGTGCCAGCAGCCCCACAGGGGGCGCGGGACGCTACACCTTC. It translates to CASSPTGGAGRYTF.

This clone has a handful of counts. The rearrangement joins TRBV6-5 to TRBJ1-1; possible D gene TRBD1, 5 bases. The CDR3 extends over 13 amino acids. V was pared by 6 bases and J by 4 bases, with 12 bases between. From germline, CDR1 is MNHEY and CDR2 SVGAGI. The chain's CDR3 is CASRLGLSTEAFF. Here the CDR3 DNA reads TGTGCCAGCAGGCTGGGGCTGAGCACTGAAGCTTTCTTT.

This chain links TRBV6-5 with TRBJ2-3; TRBD2 aligns across 10 bases. Germline assignment: CDR1 MNHEY and CDR2 SVGAGI. V lost 5 bases, J lost 3 bases, and 5 bases stayed unmatched. CDR3 length: 15 residues. The CDR3 sequence is CASSTLAGETDTQYF. The CDR3 region has the DNA TGTGCCAGCAGTACCCTAGCGGGGGAGACAGATACGCAGTATTTT.

The J gene is TRBJ1-3, the V gene TRBV18, with D perhaps matching TRBD1 (6 bases). Trimming removed 3 bases at V and 2 bases at J, with 8 bases between. Germline CDR1 and CDR2: KGHSH and LQKENI. This CDR3 is built from 14 residues. CDR3 protein: CASSPQGTGNTIYF. CDR3 sequence (DNA): TGTGCCAGCTCACCGCAGGGGACTGGAAACACCATATATTTT.

CDR3 loop: CASSLFGTSLYNEQFF. The CDR3 nucleotides read TGCGCCAGCAGCTTGTTCGGGACTAGCCTCTACAATGAGCAGTTCTTC. The rearrangement links TRBV5-1 to TRBJ2-1; TRBD2 matches 9 bases. The germline V gene encodes CDR1 SGHRS and CDR2 YFSETQ. This CDR3 spans 16 amino acids. V gave up 1 base and J gave up 3 bases; unmatched junction bases: 5.

The chain couples TRBV6-4 to TRBJ1-6; TRBD1 aligns across 8 bases. CDR3 size: 15 residues. V lost 5 bases to trimming and J lost 10 bases; unmatched junction nucleotides: 10. CDR1 MRHNA and CDR2 SNTAGT come from the germline V gene. Here the CDR3 DNA reads TGTGCCAGCAGTTCCGGACAGGGAGTGAGGTCACCCCTCCACTTT. Translating gives CASSSGQGVRSPLHF.